A single sample gave rise to the 5 T cell receptor beta chains below, sequenced in a study of HIV-infected patients and healthy controls. TCRdb re-derived calls from the 5' RACE reads in MiXCR, one entry per CDR3 protein. The sample yields 50,000 to 80,000 distinct CDR3 sequences, about a fifth seen once. The specimen sequenced was CD4+ T cells from blood. The source of these receptors is a human donor in good health.

This chain links TRBV4-2 with TRBJ1-1, with D perhaps TRBD1 (5 bases). CDR3 length equals 15 residues. Germline lookup yields CDR1 LGHNA and CDR2 YNFKEQ. The V end was cut by 0 bases, the J end by 4 bases, with 12 bases between. The CDR3 loop reads CASSQDGGGGTEAFF. DNA for the CDR3: TGTGCCAGCAGCCAAGATGGTGGGGGAGGCACTGAAGCTTTCTTT.

In this sample, this clonotype turned up a few times. This chain connects TRBV5-6 to TRBJ1-2, with D possibly TRBD1 on 5 matching bases. This CDR3 is 15 amino acids long. Germline-derived CDR1 and CDR2 are SGHDT and YYEEEE. V lost 4 bases and J lost 3, with 16 bases in between. CDR3: CASSLLDRKHYGYTF. CDR3 sequence (DNA): TGTGCCAGCAGCCTCCTTGACAGAAAACACTATGGCTACACCTTC. Full variable domain (missing parts from reference TRBV5-6 and TRBJ1-2): DAGVTQSPTHLIKTRGQQVTLRCSPKSGHDTVSWYQQALGQGPQFIFQYYEEEERQRGNFPDRFSGHQFPNYSSELNVNALLLGDSALYLCASSLLDRKHYGYTFGSGTRLTVV.

The chain carries TRBV2 and TRBJ1-1; perhaps TRBD1 as D (5 bases). The CDR3 is 14 amino acids. The V and J ends lost 4 bases and 4 bases respectively, with 13 bases between them. The germline V gene has CDR1 SNHLY and CDR2 FYNNEI. CDR3 sequence reads: CASSVYRSTTEAFF. The CDR3 DNA follows: TGTGCCAGCAGTGTGTACAGGTCGACCACTGAAGCTTTCTTT.

The CDR3 DNA follows: TGCGCCAGCACCAGGGAGGGGTGGTCGAACACTGAAGCTTTCTTT. Encoded protein: CASTREGWSNTEAFF. The V gene is TRBV10-2, the J gene TRBJ1-1, with D tentatively TRBD1 (5 bases). With 7 bases removed from V and 1 base from J, the gap between germline ends came to 16 bases. The CDR3 sequence is 15 residues long. CDR1 is WSHSY, CDR2 SAAADI, per germline.

The chain recombines TRBV11-2 with TRBJ1-3, with D possibly TRBD1 on 6 matching bases. Trimming removed 3 bases at V and 4 bases at J, with 13 bases between. Looked up from germline, CDR1 is SGHAT and CDR2 is FQNNGV. This CDR3 has 15 residues. This CDR3 is CASSFVEGEGNTIYF. As DNA, the CDR3 is TGTGCCAGCAGCTTTGTAGAGGGGGAAGGAAACACCATATATTTT. The full variable domain, its missing parts supplied by reference TRBV11-2 and TRBJ1-3, is EAGVAQSPRYKIIEKRQSVAFWCNPISGHATLYWYQQILGQGPKLLIQFQNNGVVDDSQLPKDRFSAERLKGVDSTLKIQPAKLEDSAVYLCASSFVEGEGNTIYFGEGSWLTVV.